This T cell receptor beta chain was identified during a study of T cells after yellow fever vaccination. Study-level points and caveats: Abundant clonotypes from the bulk population could get into FACS-sorted repertoires as contaminants.

Regarding this clonotype: Its antigen remains unidentified.

The CDR3 is 16 amino acids. Looked up from germline, CDR1 is LNHNV and CDR2 is YYDKDF (reference sequence). With V trimmed by 0 bases and J by 2 bases, 4 bases remained unmatched. A 5'RACE template-switching step, the method used to make TCR cDNA, added a universal primer site and UMIs. TCRdb analysed the 5' RACE reads with MiXCR anew, one entry per CDR3 protein. Of 300,000 to 400,000 distinct CDR3 sequences detected, 6.2% appear once; the ten largest clones hold over 14%. Sequences were derived from PBMCs, sampled 5 days after the yellow fever booster vaccination. The TCR originated in a man aged 30-40 years who received the YFV17D yellow fever vaccine. The J gene is TRBJ2-3, the V gene TRBV15; 8 bases fit TRBD1. CDR3 sequence reads: CATSREGQGPTDTQYF. CDR3 in DNA: TGTGCCACCAGCAGAGAAGGACAGGGACCCACAGATACGCAGTATTTT. The full variable domain, rest sourced from reference TRBV15 and TRBJ2-3, is DAMVIQNPRYQVTQFGKPVTLSCSQTLNHNVMYWYQQKSSQAPKLLFHYYDKDFNNEADTPDNFQSRRPNTSFCFLDIRSPGLGDTAMYLCATSREGQGPTDTQYFGPGTRLTVL.